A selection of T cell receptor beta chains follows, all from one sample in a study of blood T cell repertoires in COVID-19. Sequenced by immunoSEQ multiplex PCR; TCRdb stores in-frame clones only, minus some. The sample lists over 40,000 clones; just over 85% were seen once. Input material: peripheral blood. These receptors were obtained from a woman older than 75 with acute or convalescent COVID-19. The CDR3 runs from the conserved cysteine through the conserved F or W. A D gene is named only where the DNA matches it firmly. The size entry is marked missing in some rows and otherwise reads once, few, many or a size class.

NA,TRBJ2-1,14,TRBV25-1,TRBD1,CASSDLTGNNEQFF,TGTGCCAGCAGTGACCTGACAGGGAACAATGAGCAGTTCTTC
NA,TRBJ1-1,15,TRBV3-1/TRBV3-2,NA,CASSQDGGRATEAFF,TGTGCCAGCAGCCAAGACGGGGGGCGCGCCACTGAAGCTTTCTTT
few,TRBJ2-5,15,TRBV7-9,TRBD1,CASSPDRGPQETQYF,TGTGCCAGCAGCCCTGACAGGGGGCCCCAAGAGACCCAGTACTTC
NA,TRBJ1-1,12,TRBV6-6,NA,CASSAGVPEAFF,TGTGCCAGCAGTGCAGGGGTTCCTGAAGCTTTCTTT
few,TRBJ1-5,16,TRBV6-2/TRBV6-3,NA,CASSYGAALSNQPQHF,TGTGCCAGCAGTTACGGGGCAGCTCTTAGCAATCAGCCCCAGCATTTT
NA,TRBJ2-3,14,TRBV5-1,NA,CASSLSPGTDTQYF,TGCGCCAGCAGCTTGTCACCAGGGACAGATACGCAGTATTTT
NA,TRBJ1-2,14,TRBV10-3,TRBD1,CAISEQGQGYGYTF,TGTGCCATCAGTGAGCAAGGACAGGGCTATGGCTACACCTTC
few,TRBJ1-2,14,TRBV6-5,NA,CASKRWQDNYGYTF,TGTGCCAGCAAACGGTGGCAGGATAACTATGGCTACACCTTC
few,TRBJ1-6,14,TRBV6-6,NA,CASSGGYRTSPLHF,TGTGCCAGCAGTGGAGGGTATAGGACTTCACCCCTCCACTTT
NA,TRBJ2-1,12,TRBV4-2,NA,CASSQELNEQFF,TGTGCCAGCAGCCAAGAACTTAATGAGCAGTTCTTC
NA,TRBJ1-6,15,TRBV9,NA,CASSVESLGTSPLHF,TGTGCCAGCAGCGTAGAGTCCTTAGGGACATCACCCCTCCACTTT
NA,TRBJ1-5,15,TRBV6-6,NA,CASSLTGGSNQPQHF,TGTGCCAGCAGTTTGACAGGTGGGAGCAATCAGCCCCAGCATTTT
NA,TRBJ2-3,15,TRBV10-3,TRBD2,CAISLGLAGTDTQYF,TGTGCCATCAGCTTGGGACTAGCGGGCACAGATACGCAGTATTTT
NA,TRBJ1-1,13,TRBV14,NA,CASSQGAGAEAFF,TGTGCCAGCAGCCAAGGGGCGGGCGCTGAAGCTTTCTTT
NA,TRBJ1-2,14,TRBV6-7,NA,CASTPEEVNYGYTF,TGTGCCAGCACCCCCGAGGAGGTTAACTATGGCTACACCTTC
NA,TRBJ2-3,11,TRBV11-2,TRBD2,CASRLADTQYF,TGTGCCAGCAGACTAGCGGATACGCAGTATTTT
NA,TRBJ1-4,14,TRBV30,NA,CAWSVYRTNEKLFF,TGTGCCTGGAGTGTCTATCGGACTAATGAAAAACTGTTTTTT
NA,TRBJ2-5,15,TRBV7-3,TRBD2,CASSLVAGAQETQYF,TGTGCCAGCAGCTTAGTAGCGGGGGCCCAAGAGACCCAGTACTTC
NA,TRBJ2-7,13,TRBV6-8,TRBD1,CASLRTGAYEQYF,TGTGCCAGCCTCCGGACAGGGGCCTACGAGCAGTACTTC
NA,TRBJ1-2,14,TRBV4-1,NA,CASSQALRLSGYTF,TGCGCCAGCAGCCAAGCACTGCGATTGAGTGGCTACACCTTC
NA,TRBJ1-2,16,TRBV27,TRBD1,CASSRTWDRGSYGYTF,TGTGCCAGCAGCCGAACCTGGGACAGGGGGAGCTATGGCTACACCTTC
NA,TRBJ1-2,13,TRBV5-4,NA,CASSLQGNYGYTF,TGTGCCAGCAGCTTGCAGGGGAACTATGGCTACACCTTC
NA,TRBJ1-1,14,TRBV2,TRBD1,CASSQGPPNTEAFF,TGTGCCAGCTCACAGGGGCCCCCGAACACTGAAGCTTTCTTT
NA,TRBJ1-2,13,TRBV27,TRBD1,CASRRGHNYGYTF,TGTGCCAGCAGGAGGGGGCACAACTATGGCTACACCTTC
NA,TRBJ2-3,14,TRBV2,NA,CASNSQGPADTQYF,TGTGCCAGCAACTCGCAGGGTCCCGCGGATACGCAGTATTTT
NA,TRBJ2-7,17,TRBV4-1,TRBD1,CASSQDPSVDRGWEQYF,TGCGCCAGCAGCCAGGATCCTTCGGTTGACAGGGGATGGGAGCAGTACTTC
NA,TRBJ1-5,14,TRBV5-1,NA,CASSLDGGNQPQHF,TGCGCCAGCAGCTTGGACGGGGGCAATCAGCCCCAGCATTTT
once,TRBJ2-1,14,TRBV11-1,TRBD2,CASSLVAGGREQFF,TGTGCCAGCAGCTTAGTAGCGGGGGGGAGGGAGCAGTTCTTC
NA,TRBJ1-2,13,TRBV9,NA,CASSVDSNYGYTF,TGTGCCAGCAGCGTAGACAGCAACTATGGCTACACCTTC
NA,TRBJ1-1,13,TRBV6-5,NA,CASRRTRNTEAFF,TGTGCCAGCAGACGGACACGGAACACTGAAGCTTTCTTT
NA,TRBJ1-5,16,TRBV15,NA,CATSRDFQVGNQPQHF,TGTGCCACCAGCAGAGATTTCCAGGTGGGTAATCAGCCCCAGCATTTT
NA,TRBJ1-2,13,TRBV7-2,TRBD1,CASSPEGAVGYTF,TGTGCCAGCAGCCCCGAGGGGGCTGTTGGCTACACCTTC
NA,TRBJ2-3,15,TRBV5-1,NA,CASSPGGRLTDTQYF,TGCGCCAGCAGCCCGGGTGGCCGCCTCACAGATACGCAGTATTTT
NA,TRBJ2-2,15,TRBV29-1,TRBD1,CSVEKRRQGTGELFF,TGCAGCGTTGAAAAAAGGCGACAGGGAACCGGGGAGCTGTTTTTT
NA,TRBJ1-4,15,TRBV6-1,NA,CASSDMDSFNEKLFF,TGTGCCAGCAGTGACATGGACAGCTTTAATGAAAAACTGTTTTTT
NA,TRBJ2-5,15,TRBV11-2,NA,CASSFWGGPQETQYF,TGTGCCAGCAGCTTTTGGGGGGGGCCCCAAGAGACCCAGTACTTC
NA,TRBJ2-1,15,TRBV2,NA,CASSEEDYSYNEQFF,TGTGCCAGCAGTGAAGAAGACTACTCCTACAATGAGCAGTTCTTC
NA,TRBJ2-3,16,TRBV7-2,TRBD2,CASSLASGGASDTQYF,TGTGCCAGCAGCTTAGCTAGCGGGGGGGCGTCAGATACGCAGTATTTT
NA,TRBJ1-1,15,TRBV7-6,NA,CASSPSPSDTTEAFF,TGTGCCAGCAGCCCATCGCCTTCTGACACCACTGAAGCTTTCTTT
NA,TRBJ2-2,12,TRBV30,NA,CAWTTVTGELFF,TGTGCCTGGACCACAGTGACCGGGGAGCTGTTTTTT
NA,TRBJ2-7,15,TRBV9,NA,CASSPQPQASYEQYF,TGTGCCAGCAGCCCTCAACCCCAGGCTTCCTACGAGCAGTACTTC
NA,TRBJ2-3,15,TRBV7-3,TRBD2,CASSSFSGGVSTQYF,TGTGCCAGCAGCTCATTTAGCGGGGGGGTTTCTACGCAGTATTTT
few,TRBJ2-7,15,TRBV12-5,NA,CASGLPLKRGGEQYF,TGTGCTAGTGGTTTGCCCCTCAAGAGGGGGGGCGAGCAGTACTTC
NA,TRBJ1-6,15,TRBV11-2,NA,CASSLAVGRNSPLHF,TGTGCCAGCAGCTTAGCAGTCGGGAGGAATTCACCCCTCCACTTT
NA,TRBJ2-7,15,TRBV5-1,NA,CASSLEAGTVYEQYF,TGCGCCAGCAGCTTGGAGGCGGGGACTGTATACGAGCAGTACTTC
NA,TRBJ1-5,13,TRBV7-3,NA,CASSLQGNQPQHF,TGTGCCAGCAGCCTACAGGGAAATCAGCCCCAGCATTTT
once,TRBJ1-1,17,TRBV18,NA,CASSPPRGAGGYTEAFF,TGTGCCAGCTCACCACCGCGGGGGGCTGGAGGGTACACTGAAGCTTTCTTT
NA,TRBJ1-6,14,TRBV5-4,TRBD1,CASSLRDRVSPLHF,TGTGCCAGCAGTCTCCGGGACAGGGTTTCACCCCTCCACTTT
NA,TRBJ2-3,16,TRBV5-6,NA,CASSRWRSLGADTQYF,TGTGCCAGCAGCAGATGGAGAAGTCTAGGGGCAGATACGCAGTATTTT
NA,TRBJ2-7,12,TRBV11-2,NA,CASRQGALEQYF,TGTGCCAGCAGACAGGGAGCACTCGAGCAGTACTTC
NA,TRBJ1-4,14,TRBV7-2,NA,CASSLLGGNEKLFF,TGTGCCAGCAGCCTTCTGGGCGGGAATGAAAAACTGTTTTTT
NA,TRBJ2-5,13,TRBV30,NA,CAWSGTVVETQYF,TGTGCCTGGAGTGGGACAGTAGTTGAGACCCAGTACTTC
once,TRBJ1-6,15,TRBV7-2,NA,CASSLVGPMNSPLHF,TGTGCCAGCAGCTTAGTGGGGCCGATGAATTCACCCCTCCACTTT
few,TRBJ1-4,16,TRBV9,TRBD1,CASSPQAGQGVEKLFF,TGTGCCAGCAGCCCCCAGGCGGGACAGGGGGTTGAAAAACTGTTTTTT
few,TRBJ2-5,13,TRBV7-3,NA,CASGPGDVKTQYF,TGTGCCAGTGGGCCCGGGGATGTAAAGACCCAGTACTTC
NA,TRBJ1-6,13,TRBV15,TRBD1,CATSGTGNSPLHF,TGTGCCACCAGCGGGACAGGGAACTCACCCCTCCACTTT
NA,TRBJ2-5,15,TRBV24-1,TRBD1,CATSDGTVGLETQYF,TGTGCCACCAGTGATGGGACAGTGGGTTTGGAGACCCAGTACTTC
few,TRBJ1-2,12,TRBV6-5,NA,CASSQGFYGYTF,TGTGCCAGCAGTCAGGGGTTCTATGGCTACACCTTC
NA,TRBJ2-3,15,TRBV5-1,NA,CASSLAPAPTDTQYF,TGCGCCAGCAGCTTGGCCCCAGCGCCCACAGATACGCAGTATTTT